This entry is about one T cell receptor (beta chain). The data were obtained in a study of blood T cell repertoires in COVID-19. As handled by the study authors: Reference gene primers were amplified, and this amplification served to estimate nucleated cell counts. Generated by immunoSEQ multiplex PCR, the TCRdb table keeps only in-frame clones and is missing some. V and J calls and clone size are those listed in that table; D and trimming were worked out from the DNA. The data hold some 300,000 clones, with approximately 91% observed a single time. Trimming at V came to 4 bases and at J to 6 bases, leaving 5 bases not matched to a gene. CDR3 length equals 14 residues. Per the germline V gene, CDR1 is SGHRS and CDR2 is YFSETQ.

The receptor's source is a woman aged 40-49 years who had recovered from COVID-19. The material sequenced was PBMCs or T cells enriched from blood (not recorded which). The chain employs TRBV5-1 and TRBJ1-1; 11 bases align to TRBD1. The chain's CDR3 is CASSTGQGAAEAFF. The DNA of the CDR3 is TGCGCCAGCAGCACCGGACAGGGGGCAGCTGAAGCTTTCTTT.